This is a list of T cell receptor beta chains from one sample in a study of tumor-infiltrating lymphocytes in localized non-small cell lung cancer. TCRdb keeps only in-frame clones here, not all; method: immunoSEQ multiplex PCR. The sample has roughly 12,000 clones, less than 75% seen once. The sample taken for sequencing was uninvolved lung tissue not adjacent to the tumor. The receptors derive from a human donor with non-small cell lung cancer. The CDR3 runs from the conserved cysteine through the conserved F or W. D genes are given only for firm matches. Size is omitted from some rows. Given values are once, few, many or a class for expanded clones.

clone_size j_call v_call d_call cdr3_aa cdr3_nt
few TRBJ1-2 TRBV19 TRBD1 CASSIRSGGTSGGYTF TGTGCCAGTAGTATTCGGTCAGGGGGCACTTCGGGCGGCTACACCTTC
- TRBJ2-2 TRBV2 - CASSELGGSAGELFF TGTGCCAGCAGTGAATTGGGGGGATCGGCCGGGGAGCTGTTTTTT
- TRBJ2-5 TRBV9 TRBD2 CASSVEAGIQETQYF TGTGCCAGCAGCGTAGAAGCGGGGATACAAGAGACCCAGTACTTC
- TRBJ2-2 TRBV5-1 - CASSLGFGQGSSGELFF TGCGCCAGCAGCTTGGGGTTTGGGCAGGGGAGCTCCGGGGAGCTGTTTTTT
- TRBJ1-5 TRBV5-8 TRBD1 CASSSGQVHQPQHF TGTGCCAGCAGCTCCGGACAGGTTCATCAGCCCCAGCATTTT
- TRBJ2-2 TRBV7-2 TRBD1 CASSFGTGPVGELFF TGTGCCAGCAGCTTCGGGACAGGCCCAGTCGGGGAGCTGTTTTTT
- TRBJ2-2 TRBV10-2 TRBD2 CATRLAGYPTGELFF TGCGCCACCCGGCTAGCGGGGTACCCCACCGGGGAGCTGTTTTTT
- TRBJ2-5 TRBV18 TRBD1 CASSPNLRDRAPTQYF TGTGCCAGCTCACCCAACCTCCGGGACAGGGCACCGACCCAGTACTTC
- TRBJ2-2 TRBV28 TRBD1 CASRATGTGGGNTGELFF TGTGCCAGCCGTGCCACCGGGACAGGGGGCGGGAACACCGGGGAGCTGTTTTTT
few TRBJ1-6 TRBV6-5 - CASSPLQGGSPLHF TGTGCCAGCAGCCCCTTACAGGGTGGTTCACCCCTCCACTTT
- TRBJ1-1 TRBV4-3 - CASSQERSVNTEAFF TGCGCCAGCAGCCAAGAACGGTCAGTGAACACTGAAGCTTTCTTT
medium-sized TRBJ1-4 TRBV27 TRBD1 CASSLDRGDGPEKLFF TGTGCCAGCAGTTTAGACAGGGGGGACGGTCCTGAAAAACTGTTTTTT
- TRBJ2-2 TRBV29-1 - CSANRRATGELFF TGCAGCGCAAACAGGAGGGCCACCGGGGAGCTGTTTTTT
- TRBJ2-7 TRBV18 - CASSSETYEQYF TGTGCCAGCTCCTCAGAGACCTACGAGCAGTACTTC
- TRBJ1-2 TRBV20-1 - CIQQGNYGYTF TGCATACAACAGGGAAACTATGGCTACACCTTC
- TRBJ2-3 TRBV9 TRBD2 CASTFSGRNTDTQYF TGTGCCAGCACCTTTAGCGGGAGGAACACAGATACGCAGTATTTT
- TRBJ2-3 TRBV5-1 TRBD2 CASSKRTSGRTDTQYF TGCGCCAGCTCCAAAAGGACTAGCGGGAGAACAGATACGCAGTATTTT
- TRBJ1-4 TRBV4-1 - CASSQITNEKLFF TGCGCCAGCAGCCAAATAACTAATGAAAAACTGTTTTTT
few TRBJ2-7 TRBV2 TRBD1 CASSVDRGRFYEQYF TGTGCCAGCAGCGTAGACAGGGGGCGATTTTACGAGCAGTACTTC
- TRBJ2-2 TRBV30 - CAWRRMGLTGELFF TGTGCCTGGAGAAGAATGGGGCTCACCGGGGAGCTGTTTTTT
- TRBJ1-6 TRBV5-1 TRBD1 CASSFTGGDRSPLHF TGCGCCAGCAGCTTCACAGGGGGTGATCGCTCACCCCTCCACTTT
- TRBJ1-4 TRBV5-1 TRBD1 CASSLFGQAATNEKLFF TGCGCCAGCAGCTTATTCGGACAGGCTGCAACTAATGAAAAACTGTTTTTT
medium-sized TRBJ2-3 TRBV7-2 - CASSLVDTDTQYF TGTGCCAGCAGCTTAGTAGACACCGATACGCAGTATTTT
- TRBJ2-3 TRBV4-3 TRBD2 CASSQFLAGGRDTQYF TGCGCCAGCAGCCAATTCCTAGCGGGGGGGCGAGATACGCAGTATTTT
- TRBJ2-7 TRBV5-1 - CASSTRQPRSYEQYF TGCGCCAGCAGCACTCGACAGCCCCGATCCTACGAGCAGTACTTC
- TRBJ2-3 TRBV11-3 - CASSPNLPGDTQYF TGTGCCAGCAGCCCAAATCTCCCCGGGGATACGCAGTATTTT
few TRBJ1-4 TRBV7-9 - CASSPLGGKLFF TGTGCCAGCAGCCCTCTGGGGGGAAAACTGTTTTTT
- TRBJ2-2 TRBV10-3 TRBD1 CAISESSGGGGELFF TGTGCCATCAGTGAGTCGTCAGGGGGCGGCGGGGAGCTGTTTTTT
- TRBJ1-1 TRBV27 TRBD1 CASSLGTGRFENTEAFF TGTGCCAGCAGTTTAGGGACAGGGAGGTTCGAGAACACTGAAGCTTTCTTT
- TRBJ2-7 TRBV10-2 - CATSNPRSGSSYEQYF TGCGCCACCTCCAACCCCCGATCAGGGAGCTCCTACGAGCAGTACTTC
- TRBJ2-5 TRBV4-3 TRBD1 CASSPEPQGAGTQYF TGCGCCAGCAGCCCTGAACCTCAGGGGGCTGGGACCCAGTACTTC
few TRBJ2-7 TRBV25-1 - CASMGGGGSYEQYF TGTGCCAGCATGGGAGGGGGCGGTAGCTACGAGCAGTACTTC
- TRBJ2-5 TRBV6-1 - CASRQGFGETQYF TGTGCCAGCAGACAGGGATTCGGAGAGACCCAGTACTTC
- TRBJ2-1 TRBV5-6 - CASRRRGEQFF TGTGCCAGCAGGAGGCGGGGTGAGCAGTTCTTC
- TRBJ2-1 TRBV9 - CASSVVDFSYNEQFF TGTGCCAGCAGCGTAGTGGATTTCTCCTACAATGAGCAGTTCTTC
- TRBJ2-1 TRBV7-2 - CASSLDLALNEQFF TGTGCCAGCAGCTTAGATCTAGCTCTCAATGAGCAGTTCTTC
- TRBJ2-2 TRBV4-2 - CASSGRAAPNTGELFF TGTGCCAGCAGTGGAAGGGCAGCCCCGAACACCGGGGAGCTGTTTTTT